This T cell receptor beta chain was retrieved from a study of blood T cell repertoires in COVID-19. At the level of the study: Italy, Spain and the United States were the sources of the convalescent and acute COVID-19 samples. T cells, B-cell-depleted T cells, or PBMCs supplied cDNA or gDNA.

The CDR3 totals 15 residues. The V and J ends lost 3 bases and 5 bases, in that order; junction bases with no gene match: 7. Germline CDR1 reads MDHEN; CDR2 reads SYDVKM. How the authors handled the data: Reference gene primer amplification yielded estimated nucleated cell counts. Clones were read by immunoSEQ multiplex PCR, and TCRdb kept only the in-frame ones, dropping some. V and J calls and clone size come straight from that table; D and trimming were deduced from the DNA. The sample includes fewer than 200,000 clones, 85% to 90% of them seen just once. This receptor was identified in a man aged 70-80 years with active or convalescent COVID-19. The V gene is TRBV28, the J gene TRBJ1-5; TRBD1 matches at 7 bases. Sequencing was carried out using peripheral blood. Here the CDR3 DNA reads TGTGCCAGCAGTTTTACGGCAGGGGGTTATCAGCCCCAGCATTTT. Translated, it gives CASSFTAGGYQPQHF.